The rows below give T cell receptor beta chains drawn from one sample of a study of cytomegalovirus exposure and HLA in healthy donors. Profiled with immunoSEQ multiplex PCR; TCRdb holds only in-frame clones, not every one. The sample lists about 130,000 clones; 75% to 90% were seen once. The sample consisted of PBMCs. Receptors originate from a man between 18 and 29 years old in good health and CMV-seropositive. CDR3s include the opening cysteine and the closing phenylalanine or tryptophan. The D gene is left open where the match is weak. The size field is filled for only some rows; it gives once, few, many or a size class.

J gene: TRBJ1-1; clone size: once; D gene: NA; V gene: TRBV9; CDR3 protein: CASSPTLNTEAFF; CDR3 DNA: TGTGCCAGCAGCCCGACACTGAACACTGAAGCTTTCTTT
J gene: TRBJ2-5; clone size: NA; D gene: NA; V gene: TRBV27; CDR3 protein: CASRTGEYQETQYF; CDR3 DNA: TGTGCCAGCAGGACAGGCGAATACCAAGAGACCCAGTACTTC
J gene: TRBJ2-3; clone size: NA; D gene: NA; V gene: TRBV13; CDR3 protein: CASSLGRDTQYF; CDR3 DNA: TGTGCCAGCAGCTTAGGCCGAGATACGCAGTATTTT
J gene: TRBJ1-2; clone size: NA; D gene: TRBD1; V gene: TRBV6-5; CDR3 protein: CASSSSKAGGNYGYTF; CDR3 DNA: TGTGCCAGCAGTTCCTCAAAGGCAGGGGGTAACTATGGCTACACCTTC
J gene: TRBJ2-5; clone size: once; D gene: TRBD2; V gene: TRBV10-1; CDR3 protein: CASSEGSGGMETQYF; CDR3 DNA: TGCGCCAGCAGTGAAGGGAGCGGGGGGATGGAGACCCAGTACTTC
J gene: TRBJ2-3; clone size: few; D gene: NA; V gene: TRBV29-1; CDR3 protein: CSVPGRGYTDTQYF; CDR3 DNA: TGCAGCGTTCCCGGTAGGGGATACACAGATACGCAGTATTTT
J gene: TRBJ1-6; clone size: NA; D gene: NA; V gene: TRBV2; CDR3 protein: CASSQGYNSPLHF; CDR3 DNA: TGTGCCAGCAGTCAGGGGTATAATTCACCCCTCCACTTT
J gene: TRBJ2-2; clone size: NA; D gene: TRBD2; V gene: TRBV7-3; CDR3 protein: CASSLRAGGLTGELFF; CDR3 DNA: TGTGCCAGCAGCTTACGGGCGGGGGGGCTCACCGGGGAGCTGTTTTTT
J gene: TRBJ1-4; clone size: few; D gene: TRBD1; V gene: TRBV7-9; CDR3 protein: CASSLGRGPNEKLFF; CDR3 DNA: TGTGCCAGCAGCTTAGGCAGGGGGCCTAATGAAAAACTGTTTTTT
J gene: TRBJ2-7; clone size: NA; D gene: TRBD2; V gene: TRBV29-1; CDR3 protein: CSVEFSSGDYEQYF; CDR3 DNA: TGCAGCGTTGAGTTTTCTAGCGGGGACTACGAGCAGTACTTC
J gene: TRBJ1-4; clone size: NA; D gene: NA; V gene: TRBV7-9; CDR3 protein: CASSLQGPVGEKLFF; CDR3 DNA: TGTGCCAGCAGCTTACAGGGTCCCGTAGGAGAAAAACTGTTTTTT
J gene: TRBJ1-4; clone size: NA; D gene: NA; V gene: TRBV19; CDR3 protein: CASSISSGGKLFF; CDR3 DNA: TGTGCCAGTAGTATATCGTCCGGAGGAAAACTGTTTTTT
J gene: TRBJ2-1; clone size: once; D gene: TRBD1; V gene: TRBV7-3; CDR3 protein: CASSPDRSLPTAVF; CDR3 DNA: TGTGCCAGCAGCCCGGACAGGAGTCTCCCTACAGCAGTCTTC
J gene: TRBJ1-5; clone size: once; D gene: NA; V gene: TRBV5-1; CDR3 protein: CASSPRGYSNQPQHF; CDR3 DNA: TGCGCCAGCAGCCCCAGAGGATATAGCAATCAGCCCCAGCATTTT
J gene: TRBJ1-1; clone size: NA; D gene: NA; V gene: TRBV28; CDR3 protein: CATSPLGNTEAFF; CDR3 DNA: TGTGCCACCTCTCCACTAGGAAACACTGAAGCTTTCTTT
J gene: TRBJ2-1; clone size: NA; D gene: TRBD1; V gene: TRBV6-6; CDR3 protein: CASSYGQGWNEQFF; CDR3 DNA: TGTGCCAGCAGTTACGGACAGGGTTGGAATGAGCAGTTCTTC
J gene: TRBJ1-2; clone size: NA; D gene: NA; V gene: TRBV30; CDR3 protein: CAWSVPPGGYTF; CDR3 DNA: TGTGCCTGGAGTGTACCCCCGGGTGGCTACACCTTC
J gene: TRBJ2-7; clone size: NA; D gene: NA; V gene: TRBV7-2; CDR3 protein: CASSLLSTETSYEQYF; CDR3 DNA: TGTGCCAGCAGCCTACTTTCGACAGAAACTTCCTACGAGCAGTACTTC
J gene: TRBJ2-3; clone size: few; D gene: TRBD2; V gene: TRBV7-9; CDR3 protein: CASGPPMRGSTDTQYF; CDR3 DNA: TGTGCCAGCGGGCCCCCCATGCGGGGGAGCACAGATACGCAGTATTTT
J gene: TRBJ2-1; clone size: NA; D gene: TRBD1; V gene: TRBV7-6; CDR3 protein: CASSLISRGQGPYNEQFF; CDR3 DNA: TGTGCCAGCAGCCTTATCTCCAGGGGACAGGGCCCCTACAATGAGCAGTTCTTC
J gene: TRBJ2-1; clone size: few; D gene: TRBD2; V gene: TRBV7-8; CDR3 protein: CASSLAGGGFSYNEQFF; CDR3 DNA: TGTGCCAGCAGCTTAGCGGGCGGGGGGTTCTCCTACAATGAGCAGTTCTTC
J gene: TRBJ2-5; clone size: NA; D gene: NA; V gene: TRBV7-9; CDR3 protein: CASRAGGTETQYF; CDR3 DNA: TGTGCCAGCAGGGCAGGGGGGACGGAGACCCAGTACTTC
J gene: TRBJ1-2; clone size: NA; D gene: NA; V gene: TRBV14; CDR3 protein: CASSQGFRGNYGYTF; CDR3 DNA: TGTGCCAGCAGCCAGGGGTTCAGGGGTAACTATGGCTACACCTTC
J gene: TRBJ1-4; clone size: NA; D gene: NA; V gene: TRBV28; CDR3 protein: CASSHGQFNEKLFF; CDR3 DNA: TGTGCCAGCAGTCACGGACAGTTTAATGAAAAACTGTTTTTT
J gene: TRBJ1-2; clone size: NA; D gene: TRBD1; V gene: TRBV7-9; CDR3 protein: CASSLGTDIPNYGYTF; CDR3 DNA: TGTGCCAGCAGCCTTGGGACAGATATCCCTAACTATGGCTACACCTTC
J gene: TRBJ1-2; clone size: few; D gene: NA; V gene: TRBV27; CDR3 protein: CASSLVSGFGYGYTF; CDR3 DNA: TGTGCCAGCAGTTTAGTTTCAGGGTTCGGTTATGGCTACACCTTC
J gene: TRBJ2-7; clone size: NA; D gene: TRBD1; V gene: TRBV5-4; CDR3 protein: CASSLAGQGSEQYF; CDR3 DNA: TGTGCCAGCAGCTTGGCGGGACAGGGAAGCGAGCAGTACTTC
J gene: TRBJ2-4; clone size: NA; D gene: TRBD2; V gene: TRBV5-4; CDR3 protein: CASSLAELAGAAKNIQYF; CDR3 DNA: TGTGCCAGCAGCTTGGCCGAACTAGCGGGAGCAGCCAAAAACATTCAGTACTTC
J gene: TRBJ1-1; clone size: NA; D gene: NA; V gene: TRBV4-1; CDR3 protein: CASSQESGRFWTEAFF; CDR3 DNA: TGCGCCAGCAGCCAAGAATCTGGCCGTTTTTGGACTGAAGCTTTCTTT
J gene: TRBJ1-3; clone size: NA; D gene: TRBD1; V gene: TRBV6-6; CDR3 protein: CASSLTGGSGNTIYF; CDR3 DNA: TGTGCCAGCAGCCTGACAGGGGGCTCTGGAAACACCATATATTTT
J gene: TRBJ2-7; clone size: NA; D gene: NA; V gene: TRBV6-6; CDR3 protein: CASTPGYGWEQYF; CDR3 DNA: TGTGCCAGCACCCCGGGGTACGGCTGGGAGCAGTACTTC
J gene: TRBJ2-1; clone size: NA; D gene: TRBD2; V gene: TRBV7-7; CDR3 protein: CASSHGTSGFNEQFF; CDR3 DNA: TGTGCCAGCAGCCACGGGACTAGCGGGTTCAATGAGCAGTTCTTC
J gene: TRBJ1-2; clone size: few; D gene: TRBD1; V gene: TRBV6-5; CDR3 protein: CASSEGQGDYGYTF; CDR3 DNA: TGTGCCAGCAGTGAAGGACAGGGGGACTATGGCTACACCTTC
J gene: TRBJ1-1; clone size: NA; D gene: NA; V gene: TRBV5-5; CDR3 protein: CASSLGPNEAFF; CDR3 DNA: TGTGCCAGCAGCTTGGGGCCGAATGAAGCTTTCTTT
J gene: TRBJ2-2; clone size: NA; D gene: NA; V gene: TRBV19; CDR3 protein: CASSIRGRTPNTGELFF; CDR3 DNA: TGTGCCAGTAGTATCCGGGGAAGAACACCGAACACCGGGGAGCTGTTTTTT
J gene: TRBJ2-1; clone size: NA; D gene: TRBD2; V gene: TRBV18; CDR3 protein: CASSLTGTSGGTMMSPSEQFF; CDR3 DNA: TGTGCCAGCTCACTGACCGGGACTAGCGGGGGGACAATGATGTCGCCTAGTGAGCAGTTCTTC
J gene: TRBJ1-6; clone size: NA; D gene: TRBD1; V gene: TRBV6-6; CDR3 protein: CASSYAQGVANSPLHF; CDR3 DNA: TGTGCCAGCAGTTACGCACAGGGGGTAGCTAATTCACCCCTCCACTTT
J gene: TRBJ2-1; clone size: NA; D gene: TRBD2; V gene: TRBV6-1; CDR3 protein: CASSVSGALLEQFF; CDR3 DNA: TGTGCCAGCAGTGTTAGCGGGGCCCTCCTTGAGCAGTTCTTC
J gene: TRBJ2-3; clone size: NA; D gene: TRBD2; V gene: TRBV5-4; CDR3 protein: CASSPLAGGATDTQYF; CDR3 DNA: TGTGCCAGCAGTCCGCTAGCCGGGGGGGCCACAGATACGCAGTATTTT
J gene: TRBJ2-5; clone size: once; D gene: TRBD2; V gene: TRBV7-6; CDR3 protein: CASSLVAGVVETQYF; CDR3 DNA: TGTGCCAGCAGCTTAGTAGCGGGGGTAGTCGAGACCCAGTACTTC
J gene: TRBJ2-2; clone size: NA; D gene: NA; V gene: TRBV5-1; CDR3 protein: CASSFLGAGELFF; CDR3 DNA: TGCGCCAGCAGCTTCCTAGGTGCCGGGGAGCTGTTTTTT
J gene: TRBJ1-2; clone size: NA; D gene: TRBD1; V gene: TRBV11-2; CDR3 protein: CASSFGQDPGDYGYTF; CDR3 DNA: TGTGCCAGCAGCTTCGGACAGGACCCAGGGGACTATGGCTACACCTTC
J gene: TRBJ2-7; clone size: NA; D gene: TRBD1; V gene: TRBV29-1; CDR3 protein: CSVGGGAYEQYF; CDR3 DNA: TGCAGCGTTGGAGGGGGCGCGTACGAGCAGTACTTC
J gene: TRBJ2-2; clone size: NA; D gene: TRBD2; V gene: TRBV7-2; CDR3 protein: CASRVEGPAGGPSTGELFF; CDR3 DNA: TGTGCCAGCCGGGTAGAGGGTCCAGCGGGGGGGCCAAGTACCGGGGAGCTGTTTTTT
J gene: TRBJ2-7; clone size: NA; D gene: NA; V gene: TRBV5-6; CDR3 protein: CASTSGNDYEQYF; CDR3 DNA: TGTGCCAGCACCTCCGGGAACGACTACGAGCAGTACTTC
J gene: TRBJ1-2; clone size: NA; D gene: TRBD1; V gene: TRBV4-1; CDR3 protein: CASSQDGQGRGYGYTF; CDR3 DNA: TGCGCCAGCAGCCAAGATGGACAGGGTCGGGGCTATGGCTACACCTTC
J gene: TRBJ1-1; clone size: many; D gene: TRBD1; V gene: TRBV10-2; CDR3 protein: CASSGPGQGDTEAFF; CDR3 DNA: TGCGCCAGCAGTGGTCCGGGACAGGGGGACACTGAAGCTTTCTTT
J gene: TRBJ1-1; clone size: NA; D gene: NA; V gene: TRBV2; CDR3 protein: CASSEGQRTTEAFF; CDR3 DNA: TGTGCCAGCAGTGAAGGACAGAGAACCACTGAAGCTTTCTTT
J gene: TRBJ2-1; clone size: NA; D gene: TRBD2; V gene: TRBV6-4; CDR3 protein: CASRPLTSGGQSSYNEQFF; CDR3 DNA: TGTGCCAGCAGACCCTTGACTAGCGGGGGCCAAAGCTCCTACAATGAGCAGTTCTTC
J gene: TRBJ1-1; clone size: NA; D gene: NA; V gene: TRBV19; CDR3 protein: CASSLGGVSEAFF; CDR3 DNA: TGTGCCAGTAGTTTGGGGGGGGTATCTGAAGCTTTCTTT
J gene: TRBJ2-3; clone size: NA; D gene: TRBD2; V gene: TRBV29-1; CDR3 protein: CSVSVYGGGTDTQYF; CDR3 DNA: TGCAGCGTCTCGGTGTACGGGGGGGGGACAGATACGCAGTATTTT
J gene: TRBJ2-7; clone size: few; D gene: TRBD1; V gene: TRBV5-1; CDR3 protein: CASSEQGQYEQYF; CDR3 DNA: TGCGCCAGCAGCGAACAGGGGCAATACGAGCAGTACTTC
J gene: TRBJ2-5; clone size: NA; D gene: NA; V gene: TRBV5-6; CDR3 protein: CASSLGPSGVQETQYF; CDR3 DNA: TGTGCCAGCAGCTTGGGGCCCTCGGGGGTACAAGAGACCCAGTACTTC
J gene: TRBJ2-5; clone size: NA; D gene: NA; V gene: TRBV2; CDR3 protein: CASSERVAQETQYF; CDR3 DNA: TGTGCCAGCAGTGAACGGGTAGCCCAAGAGACCCAGTACTTC
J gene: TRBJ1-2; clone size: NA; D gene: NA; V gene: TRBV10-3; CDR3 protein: CAISEYAGSNYGYTF; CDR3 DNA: TGTGCCATCAGTGAGTATGCAGGATCTAACTATGGCTACACCTTC